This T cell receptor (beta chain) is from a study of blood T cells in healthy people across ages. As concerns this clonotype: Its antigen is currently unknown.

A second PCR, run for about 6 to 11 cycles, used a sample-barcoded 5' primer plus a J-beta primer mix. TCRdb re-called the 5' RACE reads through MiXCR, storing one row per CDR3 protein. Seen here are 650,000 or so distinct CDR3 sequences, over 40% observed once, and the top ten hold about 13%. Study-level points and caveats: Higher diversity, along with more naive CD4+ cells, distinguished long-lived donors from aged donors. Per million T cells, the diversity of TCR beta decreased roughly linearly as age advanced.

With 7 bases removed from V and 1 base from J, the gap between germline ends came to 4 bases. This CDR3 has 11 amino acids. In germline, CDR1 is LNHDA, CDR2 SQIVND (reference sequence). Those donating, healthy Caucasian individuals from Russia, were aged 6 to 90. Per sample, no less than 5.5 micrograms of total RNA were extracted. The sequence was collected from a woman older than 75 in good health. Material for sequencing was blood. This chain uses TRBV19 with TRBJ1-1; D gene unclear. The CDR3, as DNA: TGTGCCAGTAAACAGAACACTGAAGCTTTCTTT. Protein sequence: CASKQNTEAFF.